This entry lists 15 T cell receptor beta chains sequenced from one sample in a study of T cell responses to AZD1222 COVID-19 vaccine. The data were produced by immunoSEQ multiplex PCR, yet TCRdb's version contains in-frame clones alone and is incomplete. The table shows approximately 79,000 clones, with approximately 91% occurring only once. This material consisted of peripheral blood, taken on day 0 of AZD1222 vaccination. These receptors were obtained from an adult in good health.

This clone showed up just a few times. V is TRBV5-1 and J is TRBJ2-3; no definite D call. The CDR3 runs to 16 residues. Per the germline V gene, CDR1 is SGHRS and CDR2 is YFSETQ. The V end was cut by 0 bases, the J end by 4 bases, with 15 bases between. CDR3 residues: CASSLEARPVADTQYF. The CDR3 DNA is TGCGCCAGCAGCTTGGAGGCGCGGCCGGTGGCAGATACGCAGTATTTT.

The CDR3 DNA sequence: TGCGCCAGCAGCTCAACCGGACTAGCCACAGATACGCAGTATTTT. Translating gives CASSSTGLATDTQYF. The chain links TRBV5-1 to TRBJ2-3; 8 bases agree with TRBD2. V lost 3 bases to trimming and J lost 2 bases; unmatched junction nucleotides: 5. CDR1 and CDR2 from the germline V gene are SGHRS and YFSETQ. The CDR3 extends over 15 amino acids. Complete variable domain (other parts from reference TRBV5-1 and TRBJ2-3): KAGVTQTPRYLIKTRGQQVTLSCSPISGHRSVSWYQQTPGQGLQFLFEYFSETQRNKGNFPGRFSGRQFSNSRSEMNVSTLELGDSALYLCASSSTGLATDTQYFGPGTRLTVL.

The CDR3: CASRILETGELFF. The CDR3, as DNA: TGTGCCAGCCGTATTCTAGAAACCGGGGAGCTGTTTTTT. The chain combines TRBV28 with TRBJ2-2, with D uncertain. Germline CDR1 MDHEN, CDR2 SYDVKM. There are 13 residues in the CDR3. Deletions cut 8 bases from V and 5 bases from J, with 12 bases between.

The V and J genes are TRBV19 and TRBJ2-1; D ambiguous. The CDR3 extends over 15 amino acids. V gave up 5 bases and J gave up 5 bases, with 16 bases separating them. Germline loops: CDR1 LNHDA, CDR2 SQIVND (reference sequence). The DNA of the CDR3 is TGTGCCAGTAGTTTTCCACGGCCCCGGGACAATGAGCAGTTCTTC. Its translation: CASSFPRPRDNEQFF.

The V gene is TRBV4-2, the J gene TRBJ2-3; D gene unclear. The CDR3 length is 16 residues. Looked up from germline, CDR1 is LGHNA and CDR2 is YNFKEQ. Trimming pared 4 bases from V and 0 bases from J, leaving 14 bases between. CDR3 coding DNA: TGTGCCAGCAGCCGTCAAGGCTATCCTAGCACAGATACGCAGTATTTT. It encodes CASSRQGYPSTDTQYF.

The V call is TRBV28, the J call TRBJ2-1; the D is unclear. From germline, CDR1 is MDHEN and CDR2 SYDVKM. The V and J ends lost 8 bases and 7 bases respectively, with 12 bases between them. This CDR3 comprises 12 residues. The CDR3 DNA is TGTGCCAGCGGGTCACGAGTAAATGAGCAGTTCTTC. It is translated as CASGSRVNEQFF.

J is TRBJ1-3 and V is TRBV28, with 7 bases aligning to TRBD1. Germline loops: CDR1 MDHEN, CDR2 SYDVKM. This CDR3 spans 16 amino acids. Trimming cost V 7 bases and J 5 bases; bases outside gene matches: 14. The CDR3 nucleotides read TGTGCCAGCATCCTCTCAGGGGGTAGCGTGAGAAACACCATATATTTT. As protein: CASILSGGSVRNTIYF.

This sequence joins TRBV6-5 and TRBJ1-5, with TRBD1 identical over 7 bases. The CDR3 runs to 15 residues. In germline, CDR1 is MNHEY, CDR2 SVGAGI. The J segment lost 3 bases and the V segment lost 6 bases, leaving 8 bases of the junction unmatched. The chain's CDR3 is CASRVTGADNQPQHF. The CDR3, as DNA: TGTGCCAGCAGGGTAACAGGGGCTGACAATCAGCCCCAGCATTTT.

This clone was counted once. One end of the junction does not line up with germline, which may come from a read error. This chain's CDR3 is CASSPRGAYRYTF. In DNA, the CDR3 is TGTGCCAGCAGCCCCAGGGGGGCCTATCGCTACACCTTC. V is TRBV9 and J is TRBJ1-2; 7 bases align to TRBD1. This CDR3 region has 13 residues. CDR1 and CDR2 from the germline V gene are SGDLS and YYNGEE.

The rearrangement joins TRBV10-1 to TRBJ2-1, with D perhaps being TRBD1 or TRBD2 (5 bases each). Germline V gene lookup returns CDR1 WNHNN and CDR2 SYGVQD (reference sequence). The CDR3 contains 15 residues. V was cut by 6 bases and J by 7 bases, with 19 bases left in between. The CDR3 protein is CASSPNGAGQNEQFF. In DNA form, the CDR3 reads TGCGCCAGCAGCCCTAACGGGGCAGGTCAAAATGAGCAGTTCTTC.

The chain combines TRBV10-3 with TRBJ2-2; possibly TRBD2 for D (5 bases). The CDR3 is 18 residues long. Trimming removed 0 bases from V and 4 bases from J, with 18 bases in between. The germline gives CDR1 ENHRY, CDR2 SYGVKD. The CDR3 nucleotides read TGTGCCATCAGTGAGTCTCCCCAGTCTAGCTTAAGCACCGGGGAGCTGTTTTTT. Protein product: CAISESPQSSLSTGELFF.

Here the CDR3 reads CASSLAAAGRETQYF. The CDR3 region has the DNA TGCGCCAGCAGCTTGGCCGCGGCAGGGAGAGAGACCCAGTACTTC. V gene TRBV5-1 combines with J gene TRBJ2-5, with D perhaps TRBD1 or TRBD2 (5 bases each). The length of the CDR3 is 15 residues. V lost 0 bases to trimming and J lost 4 bases, with 13 bases between them. The germline gives CDR1 SGHRS, CDR2 YFSETQ.

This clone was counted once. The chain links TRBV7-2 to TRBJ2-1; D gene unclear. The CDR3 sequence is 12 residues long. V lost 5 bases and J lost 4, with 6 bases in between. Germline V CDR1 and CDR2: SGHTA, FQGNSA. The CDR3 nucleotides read TGTGCCAGCAGCGTTCTATACAATGAGCAGTTCTTC. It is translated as CASSVLYNEQFF.

In nucleotides, the CDR3 is TGTGCCAGTAGTGGGACAGGGACTCAGCCCCAGCATTTT. Amino acid sequence: CASSGTGTQPQHF. The chain is built from TRBV19 and TRBJ1-5, with TRBD1 matching over 9 bases. The CDR3 covers 13 residues. Per germline, CDR1 LNHDA and CDR2 SQIVND (reference sequence). The J segment lost 6 bases and the V segment lost 5 bases, leaving 2 bases of the junction unmatched.

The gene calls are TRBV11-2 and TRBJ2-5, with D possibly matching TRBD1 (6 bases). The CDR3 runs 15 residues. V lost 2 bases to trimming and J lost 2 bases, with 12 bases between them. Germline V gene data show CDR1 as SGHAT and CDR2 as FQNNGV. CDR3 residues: CASSLTQGRQETQYF. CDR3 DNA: TGTGCCAGCAGCTTAACCCAGGGGCGGCAAGAGACCCAGTACTTC.